The TCR beta chain described here comes from a study of T cell responses to AZD1222 COVID-19 vaccine (dated by TCRdb to about 2021). Regarding the complete study: AZD1222 recipients given second doses at about 4 weeks or at about 12 weeks were pooled, since spike-specific TCR depth and breadth were not found to differ between the two schedules. A total of 230 to 250 trial participants underwent TCR sequencing, of whom nearly 210 had received two doses of AZD1222 and about 26 had received two doses of the MenACWY control vaccine. Trial participants were enrolled by age into 18-55, 56-69 and 70-plus year subgroups, with around 150, 28 and 57 TCR-sequenced participants respectively. What the authors observed across the whole study: Because no day 14 peak-response samples were available, repertoires were characterized only after the peak T cell response. Epitopes outside the regions mutated in the B.1.351 and B.1.1.7 variants were reportedly recognized by nearly half of the unique spike-specific TCRs. Most participants were white British and females outnumbered males, and the authors suggested that clonal diversity may have been underestimated. Only five or six AZD1222 recipients were SARS-CoV-2 seropositive at baseline, limiting conclusions about previously exposed vaccinees. In the small 56-69-year group, the increase in depth fell short of significance, most likely because of low power. Vaccine-associated CD4 TCRs spanned the whole spike protein, with dominant responses in regions 160-218 and 743-854. After two AZD1222 doses, both the breadth and the depth of spike-specific TCRs were significantly higher than at day 0 and than in MenACWY recipients.

The CDR3 regions of human TCRbeta chains were analyzed by immunosequencing. For the original study's pipeline: Repertoire TCRs were checked for matches against a reference library of SARS-CoV-2-specific TCRs that had been generated using the MIRA antigen-specificity platform. Breadth was defined as the fraction of unique TCRs that were SARS-CoV-2-associated, and depth was defined as the fraction of total T cells that were SARS-CoV-2-associated. Using the MIRA data, each spike-specific TCR was mapped to the spike region that the TCR reacts to and placed in a CD4 or CD8 class. Log10-transformed breadth and depth values were compared by one-way ANOVA with Sidak's multiple comparisons tests. The table comes from immuneACCESS by way of TCRdb, which keeps in-frame sequences with V and J called. Part of the clones is missing from these tables; in studies checked, under half for an unresolved V gene and the rest for unknown reasons. The DNA gave D and trimming, while V, J and clone size come from that table. The sample table contains approximately 110,000 clones; only one count was recorded for approximately 88% of them. Together, the top ten hold under 6.5% of the sample.

A word on this clone: No antigen is known for it. The input lacks base qualities; no much larger clone sits a single base away.

Taken with the paper, the label for time point translates to: baseline before first vaccination. Vaccinee samples were obtained from the UK trials COV001 and COV002, which included a single-blind randomized controlled phase 2/3 trial of AZD1222 (ChAdOx1 nCoV-19) in healthy adults. Trial participant PBMC samples were collected at day 0 and day 28 after the second dose for TCRbeta chain sequencing. The specimen was peripheral blood, collected on day 0 of AZD1222 vaccination. The origin of this receptor is an adult in good health.

The DNA reads as follows: TGTGCCAGCAGCTTATCGGAGGGAACCGGGGAGCTGTTTTTT. Translated, it reads CASSLSEGTGELFF. The chain was built from TRBV7-3 and TRBJ2-2; TRBD2 is a possible D gene, resting on 6 matching bases. The germline V gene supplies CDR1 SGHTA and CDR2 FQGTGA. The CDR3 measures 14 amino acids from cysteine to phenylalanine. Here the CDR3 DNA is all that survives: 42 bases in frame from base 1. V is clipped by 2 bases and J by 5 bases, and the sequence between their germline boundaries is 9 bases long.